This T cell receptor (beta chain) was identified during a study of blood T cell repertoires in COVID-19. In the study overall: There were acute and convalescent COVID-19 samples, and they came from the United States, Italy and Spain. T cells, B-cell-depleted T cells, or PBMCs supplied cDNA or gDNA.

This CDR3 has 14 amino acids. In germline, CDR1 is MNHEY, CDR2 SVGAGI. In regard to this clone: An end of the junction does not agree with germline; a read error may underlie this.

Profiling relied on immunoSEQ multiplex PCR, and the TCRdb table lists in-frame clones only, not all of them. The data show over 90,000 clones, 91% seen once. Material: peripheral blood. The rearrangement joins TRBV6-5 to TRBJ1-2; 8 bases are a match to TRBD1. The sequence was obtained from a man younger than 35 with acute or convalescent COVID-19. The CDR3 spells CASNYSGQGHGYTF. The DNA of the CDR3 is TGTGCCAGCAATTACTCCGGACAGGGACATGGCTACACCTTC.